This T cell receptor (beta chain) was recovered during a study of blood T cell repertoires in COVID-19. On the study more broadly: Specimens from acute and convalescent COVID-19 originated in the United States, Italy and Spain. T cells, B-cell-depleted T cells, or PBMCs supplied cDNA or gDNA.

This table comes from immunoSEQ multiplex PCR, and its TCRdb copy is limited to in-frame clones, with some not included. This table has 55,000 to 80,000 clones, approximately 86% appearing once. The germline CDR1 and CDR2 sequences are SEHNR and FQNEAQ (reference sequence). The CDR3 runs to 15 residues. Germline trimming cut 4 bases from V and 3 bases from J; bases unmatched to any gene: 6. The J gene is TRBJ1-5, the V gene TRBV7-9; TRBD1 matches at 7 bases. Sequencing was carried out using peripheral blood. This clonotype originated in a human donor in a cohort sampled during active COVID-19. This CDR3 reads CASSSPGQINQPQHF. CDR3 sequence (DNA): TGTGCCAGCAGCTCCCCGGGACAGATCAATCAGCCCCAGCATTTT.